The following is a T cell receptor (beta chain) sequence with its context. The antigen it binds to is not known. No much larger clone exists at a distance of one base, and base qualities are not known. This record belongs to a study of OX40 agonist ivuxolimab in advanced cancers. Regarding the complete study: The costimulatory receptor OX40 (CD134) was targeted by ivuxolimab, a fully human IgG2 agonistic monoclonal antibody. The point of sequencing TCRbeta in the periphery was to test whether ivuxolimab changed TCR sequence diversity and drove clonal T-cell expansion. In the dose-escalation cohort, 75% to 90% of patients were male, and the mean age was 60 years with a range of roughly 20 to 80. Among the 50 to 55 dose-escalation patients, roughly 20 had hepatocellular carcinoma, roughly 15 melanoma, 9 renal cell carcinoma and 9 head and neck cancer. Intravenous ivuxolimab was administered to patients every 2 weeks at six dose levels: 0.01, 0.1, 0.3, 1.5, 3 and 10 mg/kg. Patients were allowed to have had prior anti-PD-1, anti-PD-L1 or anti-CTLA-4 therapy, and approximately 40% of the dose-escalation patients had been treated with checkpoint inhibitors. The paper reports the monotherapy dose-escalation portion (N of about 50 patients) of the phase I ivuxolimab trial. Partial responses occurred in three dose-escalation patients: two with cutaneous melanoma and one with hepatocellular carcinoma. Study-level results and caveats: In the 0.1-3.0 mg/kg groups, partial responders were among the patients with the lowest normalized peripheral clonal expansion, particularly in CD8+ T cells. Antigen specificity was not determined for the clonally expanded peripheral T cells. Low levels of normalized T-cell clonal expansion were also shown by some nonresponding patients. After ivuxolimab, expanded clones were on average more numerous among CD8+ T cells than among CD4+ T cells. At doses of 0.1 to 3.0 mg/kg, clonal expansion of both CD4+ and CD8+ T cells in blood was seen between baseline and week 6.

The germline V gene (reference sequence) gives CDR1 as SEHNR and CDR2 as FQNEAQ. The CDR3 measures 15 amino acids from cysteine to phenylalanine. Solely the CDR3 DNA is kept, with 45 bases framed from the first base. The V end gives up 1 base and the J end 9 bases, leaving 9 bases in the junction not matched to a gene. Patients with autoimmune disease history or receiving systemic immunosuppression were excluded from the trial. Peripheral blood for TCR sequencing was drawn from every dose cohort at baseline, at cycle 4 day 1 and at cycle 7 day 1. Samples were obtained from an open-label, multicenter, first-in-human phase I dose-escalation trial of ivuxolimab. Adults with locally advanced or metastatic head and neck squamous cell, hepatocellular, melanoma or renal cell carcinoma were enrolled in the trial. Before TCR sequencing, CD4+ and CD8+ T cells were separately sorted from peripheral blood. Genomic DNA was extracted from sorted cells for sequencing of the TCRbeta CDR3 region. The immunoSEQ Assay was used to sequence the TCRbeta CDR3 regions. The table was pulled from immuneACCESS by TCRdb, which kept in-frame rearrangements only. Such tables lose some clones; where checked, under half of the loss comes from unresolved V genes, and the rest has no known cause. For this sample the table gives about 76,000 clones, of which about 89% were detected only once. The ten largest clones take up over 10% of the sample.

Specimen: CD4+ or CD8+ T cells sorted from blood, collected in a trial of the OX40 agonist ivuxolimab. This clonotype originated in an adult with an advanced solid tumor such as melanoma, head and neck, liver or kidney cancer. The V gene is TRBV7-9 and the J gene is TRBJ2-3; 8 of the junction bases match TRBD1. The CDR3 has the sequence CASSLGQGPSLTQYF. The DNA sequence is given as TGTGCCAGCAGCTTAGGACAGGGGCCTTCTTTAACGCAGTATTTT.